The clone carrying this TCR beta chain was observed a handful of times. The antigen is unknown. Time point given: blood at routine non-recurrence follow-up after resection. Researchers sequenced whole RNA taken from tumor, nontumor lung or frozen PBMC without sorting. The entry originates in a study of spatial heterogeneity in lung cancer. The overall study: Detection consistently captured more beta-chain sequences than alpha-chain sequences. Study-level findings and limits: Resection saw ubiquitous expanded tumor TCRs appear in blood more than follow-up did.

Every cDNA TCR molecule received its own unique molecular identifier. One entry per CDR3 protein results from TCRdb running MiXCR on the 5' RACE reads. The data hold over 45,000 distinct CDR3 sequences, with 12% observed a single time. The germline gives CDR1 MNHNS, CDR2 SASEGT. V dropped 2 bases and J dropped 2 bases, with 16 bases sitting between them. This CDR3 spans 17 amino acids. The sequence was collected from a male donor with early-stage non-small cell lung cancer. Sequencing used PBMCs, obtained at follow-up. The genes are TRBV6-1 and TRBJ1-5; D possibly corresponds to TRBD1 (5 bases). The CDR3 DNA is TGTGCCAGCAGTGAATTCAACAGGTTGGGAGGCAATCAGCCCCAGCATTTT. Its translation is CASSEFNRLGGNQPQHF.